The 31 T cell receptor beta chains reported below all come from one sample, sequenced in a study of T cell responses to AZD1222 COVID-19 vaccine. The protocol was immunoSEQ multiplex PCR, while the TCRdb copy is restricted to in-frame clones and leaves out a portion. The table shows 150,000 to 200,000 clones, with about 87% occurring only once. The input for sequencing was peripheral blood, taken on day 0 of MenACWY control vaccination. The receptors were gathered from an adult in good health.

The genes are TRBV3-1 (or the pseudogene TRBV3-2) and TRBJ1-3; D might be TRBD1 (5 bases). CDR3 length equals 15 residues. Between the trimmed V and J ends, which lost 4 bases and 0 bases, there was a span of 10 bases. Looked up from germline, CDR1 is LGHDT and CDR2 is YNNKEL (reference sequence). The chain's CDR3 is CASSPSGGSGNTIYF. CDR3 nucleotides: TGTGCCAGCAGCCCTAGTGGGGGCTCTGGAAACACCATATATTTT.

This rearrangement joins TRBV5-5 to TRBJ1-1, with D unclear. The CDR3 consists of 14 residues. Trimming removed 0 bases at V and 6 bases at J, with 12 bases between. From germline, CDR1 is SGHKS and CDR2 YYEKEE (reference sequence). CDR3 DNA sequence: TGTGCCAGCAGCTTGGCCGTCTGGTCGTCTGAAGCTTTCTTT. Its translation: CASSLAVWSSEAFF.

This clone was detected once. V usage is TRBV5-6 and J usage is TRBJ2-1, with 11 bases fitting TRBD1. Germline V gives CDR1 SGHDT, CDR2 YYEEEE. The CDR3 consists of 16 residues. V trimming: 4 bases; J trimming: 3 bases; junction bases outside the gene matches: 6. In nucleotides, the CDR3 is TGTGCCAGCAGCGATCGGACAGGGGGCGGCTACAATGAGCAGTTCTTC. Its translation is CASSDRTGGGYNEQFF.

The V call is TRBV27, the J call TRBJ1-1; no definite D call. The CDR3 is 17 amino acids. Trimming left V 0 bases short and J 0 bases short, with 14 bases between. CDR1 is MNHEY, CDR2 SMNVEV, per germline (reference sequence). CDR3 nucleotide sequence: TGTGCCAGCAGTTTATCGATGGGCGGCAGAGTGAACACTGAAGCTTTCTTT. It codes for CASSLSMGGRVNTEAFF.

The chain uses TRBV2 and TRBJ1-1; D unresolved. Germline CDR1 SNHLY, CDR2 FYNNEI. V shed 8 bases and J shed 4 bases, with 14 bases lying between them. The CDR3 extends over 13 amino acids. The CDR3, as DNA: TGTGCCAGCCCGGGAACGGGGAGCACTGAAGCTTTCTTT. Translating it yields CASPGTGSTEAFF. The full variable domain, rest sourced from reference TRBV2 and TRBJ1-1, is EPEVTQTPSHQVTQMGQEVILRCVPISNHLYFYWYRQILGQKVEFLVSFYNNEISEKSEIFDDQFSVERPDGSNFTLKIRSTKLEDSAMYFCASPGTGSTEAFFGQGTRLTVV.

This clone was recorded only once. The chain recombines TRBV2 with TRBJ1-1, with unresolved D. Trimming took 3 bases from V and 1 from J, leaving 12 bases between them. Looked up from germline, CDR1 is SNHLY and CDR2 is FYNNEI. The CDR3 is 15 amino acids. The CDR3: CASSDARIGNTEAFF. DNA for the CDR3: TGTGCCAGCAGTGACGCCCGGATCGGGAACACTGAAGCTTTCTTT. The variable domain in full, completed from reference TRBV2 and TRBJ1-1, reads EPEVTQTPSHQVTQMGQEVILRCVPISNHLYFYWYRQILGQKVEFLVSFYNNEISEKSEIFDDQFSVERPDGSNFTLKIRSTKLEDSAMYFCASSDARIGNTEAFFGQGTRLTVV.

This rearrangement joins TRBV25-1 to TRBJ2-7; D call uncertain. Trimming left V 1 base short and J 2 bases short, with 9 bases between. Looked up from germline, CDR1 is MGHDK and CDR2 is SYGVNS. The CDR3 spans 14 residues. CDR3 protein: CASSESMVPYEQYF. CDR3 DNA sequence: TGTGCCAGCAGTGAATCTATGGTACCCTACGAGCAGTACTTC.

The chain combines TRBV7-9 with TRBJ1-2, with 9 positions matching TRBD1. This CDR3 has 13 amino acids. The J segment lost 6 bases and the V segment lost 1 base, leaving 0 bases of the junction unmatched. The germline V gene has CDR1 SEHNR and CDR2 FQNEAQ (reference sequence). The CDR3 DNA sequence: TGTGCCAGCAGCTTAGGACAGGGGGATGGCTACACCTTC. Translating gives CASSLGQGDGYTF. The full variable domain, with the rest looked up from reference TRBV7-9 and TRBJ1-2, is DTGVSQNPRHKITKRGQNVTFRCDPISEHNRLYWYRQTLGQGPEFLTYFQNEAQLEKSRLLSDRFSAERPKGSFSTLEIQRTEQGDSAMYLCASSLGQGDGYTFGSGTRLTVV.

The chain has TRBV28 and TRBJ2-6; D possibly corresponds to TRBD1 (6 bases). The CDR3 contains 15 residues. CDR1 and CDR2 (germline): MDHEN, SYDVKM. The ends were cut back, 5 bases at V and 4 bases at J, with 12 bases in the middle. Here the CDR3 DNA reads TGTGCCAGCAGTCCAAGACAGGTCGGGGCCAACGTCCTGACTTTC. The encoded protein is CASSPRQVGANVLTF.

The chain employs TRBV28 and TRBJ2-2; no clear D gene. The CDR3 spans 14 residues. The ends were cut back, 4 bases at V and 6 bases at J, with 12 bases in the middle. The V gene's germline CDR1 is MDHEN and CDR2 SYDVKM. This chain's CDR3 is CASSSASRSGELFF. The CDR3 region has the DNA TGTGCCAGCAGTTCCGCCTCGCGCTCCGGGGAGCTGTTTTTT.

This clone was picked up one time. V is TRBV7-9 and J is TRBJ2-7; TRBD2 matches 11 bases. V shed 5 bases and J 4 bases; nucleotides not matched to a gene: 7. The germline gives CDR1 SEHNR, CDR2 FQNEAQ (reference sequence). The CDR3 sequence is 15 residues long. The CDR3 spells CASSPTSGSLYEQYF. The CDR3 nucleotides are TGTGCCAGCAGCCCCACTAGCGGGAGTTTGTACGAGCAGTACTTC.

The gene calls are TRBV6-6 and TRBJ1-1; D unresolved. Trimming took 0 bases from V and 8 from J, leaving 10 bases between them. From germline, CDR1 is MNHNY and CDR2 SVGAGI (reference sequence). The CDR3 has 13 residues. The CDR3 protein is CASSYSGAWEAFF. The CDR3 DNA reads TGTGCCAGCAGTTACTCCGGTGCCTGGGAAGCTTTCTTT.

Only one count was recorded for this clone. This CDR3 is CASKGVRDVDGYTF. In DNA form, the CDR3 reads TGTGCCAGCAAAGGTGTCAGGGATGTGGATGGCTACACCTTC. The chain links TRBV19 to TRBJ1-2, with TRBD1 as a possible D gene (5 bases). V lost 9 bases and J 6 bases, leaving 20 bases between the germline ends. This CDR3 contains 14 residues. Germline V CDR1 and CDR2: LNHDA, SQIVND (reference sequence).

The rearrangement links TRBV6-2 or TRBV6-3 to TRBJ2-7; D is unclear. Trimming pared 2 bases from V and 4 bases from J, leaving 12 bases between. The CDR3 sequence is 14 residues long. Looked up from germline, CDR1 is MNHEY and CDR2 is SVGEGT. CDR3 in amino acids: CASSYASPVYEQYF. The CDR3, as DNA: TGTGCCAGCAGTTACGCGTCTCCTGTATACGAGCAGTACTTC.

V is TRBV10-3 and J is TRBJ2-2, with D possibly being TRBD1 (5 bases). V gave up 2 bases and J gave up 6 bases, with 13 bases separating them. Germline V CDR1 and CDR2: ENHRY, SYGVKD. The CDR3 totals 15 residues. The CDR3 here is CAISESRVVAGELFF. The CDR3, as DNA: TGTGCCATCAGTGAGAGCAGGGTTGTCGCCGGGGAGCTGTTTTTT.

This sequence joins TRBV7-3 and TRBJ2-5; tentative D call: TRBD2 (5 bases). V lost 3 bases to trimming and J lost 2 bases, with 13 bases between them. The CDR3 contains 15 residues. The germline V gene encodes CDR1 SGHTA and CDR2 FQGTGA. The CDR3, as DNA: TGTGCCAGCAGCTTGACGACGGGAATACAAGAGACCCAGTACTTC. Translation: CASSLTTGIQETQYF.

This clone was seen only once. The chain combines TRBV29-1 with TRBJ1-3; D gene unclear. CDR3 size: 12 residues. Trimming stripped 3 bases from V and 2 bases from J, with 5 bases between. Per germline, CDR1 SQVTM and CDR2 ANQGSEA. The CDR3 reads CSVESTGNTIYF. The CDR3 coding sequence is TGCAGCGTTGAGAGTACTGGAAACACCATATATTTT. The variable domain in full, with the rest retrieved from reference TRBV29-1 and TRBJ1-3, is SAVISQKPSRDICQRGTSLTIQCQVDSQVTMMFWYRQQPGQSLTLIATANQGSEATYESGFVIDKFPISRPNLTFSTLTVSNMSPEDSSIYLCSVESTGNTIYFGEGSWLTVV.

The chain links TRBV30 to TRBJ2-7; 12 bases fit TRBD2. This CDR3 contains 14 residues. Germline CDR1 reads GTSNPN; CDR2 reads SVGIG (reference sequence). The V segment lost 0 bases and the J segment 4 bases; nucleotides outside the gene matches: 1. The CDR3 region has the DNA TGTGCCTGGAGTGTCACTAGCGGGAGGTACGAGCAGTACTTC. Translating gives CAWSVTSGRYEQYF.

The V gene is TRBV4-2, the J gene TRBJ2-1; D may be TRBD1 (5 bases). The CDR3 runs 13 residues. CDR1 is LGHNA, CDR2 YNFKEQ, per germline. Trimming shortened V by 6 bases and J by 7 bases, and 13 bases separated the two germline ends. The CDR3 DNA reads TGTGCCAGCAGTGGGGCGGTAGGGAATGAGCAGTTCTTC. This encodes CASSGAVGNEQFF.

This chain connects TRBV11-3 to TRBJ2-2; 10 positions match TRBD1. Germline values: CDR1 SGHNT, CDR2 YENEEA. Trimming removed 4 bases from V and 4 bases from J; junction bases left unmatched: 6. This CDR3 has 16 residues. CDR3 residues: CASSSGQGKSTGELFF. The CDR3 DNA follows: TGTGCCAGCAGCTCGGGACAGGGGAAGTCCACCGGGGAGCTGTTTTTT.

The genes are TRBV6-1 and TRBJ1-4, with TRBD1 identical over 10 bases. The CDR3 totals 16 residues. Germline CDR1 MNHNS, CDR2 SASEGT. V shed 1 base and J 7 bases; nucleotides not matched to a gene: 6. This CDR3 is CASSEGSGTGAEKLFF. DNA for the CDR3: TGTGCCAGCAGTGAAGGGAGCGGGACAGGGGCTGAAAAACTGTTTTTT.

The V gene is TRBV2, the J gene TRBJ2-1, with 7 bases identical to TRBD2. Germline lookup yields CDR1 SNHLY and CDR2 FYNNEI. V was pared by 7 bases and J by 5 bases, with 11 bases of the junction left unmatched. The CDR3 has 15 residues. The CDR3 DNA reads TGTGCCAGCACCCCCCGGGCGGGGAGGGACAATGAGCAGTTCTTC. Translation gives CASTPRAGRDNEQFF.

The V gene is TRBV18, the J gene TRBJ1-2, with no clear D. The V end lost 2 bases, the J end lost 0 bases, and 10 bases lay between the germline ends. Germline V gene data show CDR1 as KGHSH and CDR2 as LQKENI. The CDR3 totals 15 residues. CDR3 sequence reads: CASSPTTLANYGYTF. DNA of the CDR3: TGTGCCAGCTCACCAACCACGTTAGCTAACTATGGCTACACCTTC.

The chain's CDR3 is CASSQTAGQENYEQYF. CDR3 bases: TGTGCCAGCAGCCAGACAGCGGGACAGGAGAATTACGAGCAGTACTTC. The chain recombines TRBV3-1 (or the pseudogene TRBV3-2) with TRBJ2-7, with D maybe TRBD1 (8 bases). The V and J ends lost 3 bases and 4 bases respectively, with 19 bases between them. The germline gives CDR1 LGHDT, CDR2 YNNKEL (reference sequence). The CDR3 is 16 residues long.

The chain recombines TRBV5-1 with TRBJ2-3; D ambiguous. Trimming shortened V by 4 bases and J by 4 bases, and 13 bases separated the two germline ends. The germline V gene has CDR1 SGHRS and CDR2 YFSETQ. CDR3 size: 14 residues. This CDR3 is CASSISPGPDTQYF. The CDR3 region has the DNA TGCGCCAGCAGCATAAGTCCGGGCCCAGATACGCAGTATTTT.

The genes are TRBV19 and TRBJ2-7; TRBD2 might be the D (5 bases). Trimming pared 6 bases from V and 5 bases from J, leaving 14 bases between. The CDR3 contains 13 residues. Germline lookup yields CDR1 LNHDA and CDR2 SQIVND (reference sequence). The CDR3 protein is CASSLVRADEQYF. CDR3 DNA sequence: TGTGCCAGTAGCCTTGTGAGGGCAGACGAGCAGTACTTC. Looking up the rest from reference TRBV19 and TRBJ2-7 gives the full variable domain: DGGITQSPKYLFRKEGQNVTLSCEQNLNHDAMYWYRQDPGQGLRLIYYSQIVNDFQKGDIAEGYSVSREKKESFPLTVTSAQKNPTAFYLCASSLVRADEQYFGPGTRLTVT.

This clone was counted only a few times. The chain employs TRBV19 and TRBJ1-1, with D tentatively TRBD1 (5 bases). Germline CDR1 reads LNHDA; CDR2 reads SQIVND (reference sequence). Deletions cut 5 bases from V and 0 bases from J, with 16 bases between. This CDR3 spans 16 amino acids. For the CDR3, the DNA is TGTGCCAGTAGTTCCCGATCCCAGGGCGTGAACACTGAAGCTTTCTTT. Its protein is CASSSRSQGVNTEAFF.

The V call is TRBV27, the J call TRBJ2-6; D is ambiguous. CDR1 MNHEY and CDR2 SMNVEV come from the germline V gene (reference sequence). Trimming shortened V by 0 bases and J by 2 bases, and 5 bases separated the two germline ends. This CDR3 comprises 15 residues. CDR3 DNA: TGTGCCAGCAGTTTATCGGCTACTGGGGCCAACGTCCTGACTTTC. Protein sequence: CASSLSATGANVLTF.

This clone is a singleton in its sample. This CDR3 reads CATRSQGADGYTF. The CDR3 bases are TGTGCCACCAGGTCACAGGGGGCGGACGGCTACACCTTC. The chain uses TRBV24-1 and TRBJ1-2; TRBD1 aligns across 9 bases. With V trimmed by 7 bases and J by 8 bases, 7 bases remained unmatched. Germline V gene data show CDR1 as KGHDR and CDR2 as SFDVKD. The CDR3 is 13 amino acids.

The CDR3 DNA reads as TGTGCCAGCAGCTACCTTATAGGACAGGTTGGCGAAGCTAACTATGGCTACACCTTC. Translation gives CASSYLIGQVGEANYGYTF. V usage is TRBV5-4 and J usage is TRBJ1-2; 7 nucleotides match TRBD1. V was clipped by 3 bases and J by 0 bases; unmatched bases: 17. Germline V gene lookup returns CDR1 SGHNT and CDR2 YYREEE (reference sequence). CDR3 length: 19 amino acids.

The chain has TRBV6-5 and TRBJ1-6, with a weak D call TRBD1 (5 bases). Germline V gene lookup returns CDR1 MNHEY and CDR2 SVGAGI. The CDR3 is made up of 15 amino acids. V was clipped by 2 bases and J by 6 bases, with 11 bases between them. CDR3 region: CASSYRSTANSPLHF. Here the CDR3 DNA reads TGTGCCAGCAGTTACCGATCGACAGCTAATTCACCCCTCCACTTT.